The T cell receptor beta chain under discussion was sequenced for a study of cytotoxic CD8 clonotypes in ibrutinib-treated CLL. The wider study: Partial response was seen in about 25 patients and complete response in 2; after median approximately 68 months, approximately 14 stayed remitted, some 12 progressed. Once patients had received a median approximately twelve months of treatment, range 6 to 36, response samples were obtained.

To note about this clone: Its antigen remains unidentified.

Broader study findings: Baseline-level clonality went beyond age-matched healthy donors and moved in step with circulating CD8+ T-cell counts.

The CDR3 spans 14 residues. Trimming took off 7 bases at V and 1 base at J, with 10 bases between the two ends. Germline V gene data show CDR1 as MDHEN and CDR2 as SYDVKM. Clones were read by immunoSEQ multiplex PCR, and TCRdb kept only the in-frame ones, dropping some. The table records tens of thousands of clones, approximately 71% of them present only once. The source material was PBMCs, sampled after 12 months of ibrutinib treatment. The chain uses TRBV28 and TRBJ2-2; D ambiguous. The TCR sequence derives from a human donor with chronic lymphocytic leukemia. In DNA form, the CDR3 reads TGTGCCAGCATTGGGTGGGAGAACACCGGGGAGCTGTTTTTT. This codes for CASIGWENTGELFF.